These 7 T cell receptor beta chains share one sample of origin, sequenced in a study of blood T cell repertoires in COVID-19. Produced via immunoSEQ multiplex PCR; TCRdb's table is partial and in-frame only. This table has a few hundred thousand clones, approximately 91% appearing once. Sequenced: peripheral blood. The source of these receptors is a woman aged 60 to 75 with acute or convalescent COVID-19.

The rearrangement links TRBV29-1 to TRBJ1-3; the match to TRBD1 covers 9 bases. In germline, CDR1 is SQVTM, CDR2 ANQGSEA. V shed 6 bases, J shed 1 base, and the junction held 4 bases outside the gene matches. The CDR3 totals 14 residues. The CDR3 coding sequence is TGCAGCGTAGGACAGGGGACATCTGGAAACACCATATATTTT. It encodes CSVGQGTSGNTIYF.

This rearrangement joins TRBV7-6 to TRBJ2-7; D possibly corresponds to TRBD1 (6 bases). The CDR3 sequence is 13 residues long. V was trimmed by 4 bases and J by 7 bases, leaving 14 bases between them. Germline V lookup: CDR1 SGHVS, CDR2 FNYEAQ. This CDR3 reads CASSSGQPGEQYF. The CDR3 DNA follows: TGTGCCAGCAGCTCCGGACAGCCGGGGGAGCAGTACTTC.

The chain is built from TRBV10-2 and TRBJ1-5; the D gene is possibly TRBD1 (6 bases). Germline assignment: CDR1 WSHSY and CDR2 SAAADI. This CDR3 contains 13 residues. V gave up 7 bases and J gave up 9 bases, with 16 bases separating them. The chain's CDR3 is CASTEGVHRPQHF. CDR3 bases: TGCGCCAGCACCGAGGGGGTTCATCGGCCCCAGCATTTT.

This clone was seen a few times. The gene calls are TRBV7-3 and TRBJ1-1, with D possibly TRBD1 on 5 matching bases. CDR1 is SGHTA and CDR2 is FQGTGA in the germline V gene. The CDR3 has 14 amino acids. Trimming left V 5 bases short and J 1 base short, with 11 bases between. This CDR3 is CASSPSQGNTEAFF. CDR3 bases: TGTGCCAGCAGCCCCAGTCAGGGGAACACTGAAGCTTTCTTT.

The rearrangement uses TRBV7-9 and TRBJ2-1; 10 nucleotides match TRBD2. CDR1 SEHNR and CDR2 FQNEAQ come from the germline V gene (reference sequence). CDR3 length: 16 residues. V shed 4 bases and J 8 bases; nucleotides not matched to a gene: 11. This CDR3 reads CASSSTPSGRGDEQFF. The DNA of the CDR3 is TGTGCCAGCAGCTCCACCCCTAGCGGGAGAGGGGATGAGCAGTTCTTC.

This chain links TRBV27 with TRBJ1-6; the D gene is possibly TRBD1 (5 bases). CDR1 is MNHEY and CDR2 is SMNVEV in the germline V gene (reference sequence). V was cut by 8 bases and J by 7 bases, with 18 bases left in between. The CDR3 spans 15 residues. The CDR3 DNA sequence: TGTGCCAGCCAAAGAGGCGGGGCTCCCAATTCACCCCTCCACTTT. Protein sequence: CASQRGGAPNSPLHF.

V usage is TRBV28 and J usage is TRBJ2-1; 10 nucleotides match TRBD2. The CDR3 has 14 residues. The germline V gene encodes CDR1 MDHEN and CDR2 SYDVKM. After removal of 10 bases from V and 7 bases from J, the junction contained 10 bases not matched to a gene. The CDR3 here is CATRASGRGNEQFF. DNA for the CDR3: TGTGCCACCCGAGCTAGCGGGAGAGGTAATGAGCAGTTCTTC.